This T cell receptor (beta chain) was sequenced during a study of beta chain features in type 1 diabetes. Trimming shortened V by 2 bases and J by 5 bases, and 10 bases separated the two germline ends. Germline values: CDR1 GTSNPN, CDR2 SVGIG (reference sequence). The CDR3 is made up of 12 amino acids. Of the isolated RNA, all was reverse transcribed, and so the sequenced material was expressed TCRB transcripts. Profiled with immunoSEQ multiplex PCR; TCRdb holds only in-frame clones, not every one. The table has around 240,000 clones, about 70% seen once. The specimen was naive CD4+ T cells from blood. The sequence was obtained from a man younger than 40 in good health. This rearrangement joins TRBV30 to TRBJ2-7, with D unclear. CDR3 nucleotides: TGTGCCTGGAGTCCCCAATCCAACGAGCAGTACTTC. It translates to CAWSPQSNEQYF.